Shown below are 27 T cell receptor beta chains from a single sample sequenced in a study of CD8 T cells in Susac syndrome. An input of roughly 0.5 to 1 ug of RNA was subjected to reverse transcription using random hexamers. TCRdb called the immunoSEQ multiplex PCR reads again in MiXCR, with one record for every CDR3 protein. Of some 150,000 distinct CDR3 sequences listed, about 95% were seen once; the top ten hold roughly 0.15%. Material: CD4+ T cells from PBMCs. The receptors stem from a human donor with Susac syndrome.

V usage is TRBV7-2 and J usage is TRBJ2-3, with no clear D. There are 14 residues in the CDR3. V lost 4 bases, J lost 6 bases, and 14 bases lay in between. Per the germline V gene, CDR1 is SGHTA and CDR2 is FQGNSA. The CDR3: CASSSGPVVDTQYF. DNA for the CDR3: TGTGCCAGCAGCTCGGGCCCGGTGGTGGATACGCAGTATTTT.

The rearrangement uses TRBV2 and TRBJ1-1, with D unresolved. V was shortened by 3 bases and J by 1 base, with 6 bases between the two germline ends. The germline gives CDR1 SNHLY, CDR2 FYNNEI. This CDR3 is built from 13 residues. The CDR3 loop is CASSEEANTEAFF. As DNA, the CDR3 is TGTGCCAGCAGTGAGGAGGCGAACACTGAAGCTTTCTTT.

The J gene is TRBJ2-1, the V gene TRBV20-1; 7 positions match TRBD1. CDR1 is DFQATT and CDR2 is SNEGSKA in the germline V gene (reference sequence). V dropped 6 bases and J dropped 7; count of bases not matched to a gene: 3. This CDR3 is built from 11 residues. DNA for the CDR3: TGCAGTGCACCAGGGGGAAATGAGCAGTTCTTC. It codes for CSAPGGNEQFF.

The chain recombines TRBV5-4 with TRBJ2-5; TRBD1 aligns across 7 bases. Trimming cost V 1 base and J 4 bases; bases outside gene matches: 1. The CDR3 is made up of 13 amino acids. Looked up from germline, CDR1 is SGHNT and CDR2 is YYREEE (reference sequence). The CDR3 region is CASSLTGAETQYF. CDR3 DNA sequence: TGTGCCAGCAGCTTGACAGGGGCAGAGACCCAGTACTTC.

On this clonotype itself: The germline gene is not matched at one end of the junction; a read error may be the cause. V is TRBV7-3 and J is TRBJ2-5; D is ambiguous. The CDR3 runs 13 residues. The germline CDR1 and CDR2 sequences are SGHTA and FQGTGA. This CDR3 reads CASSLTHQETQYF. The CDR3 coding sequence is TGTGCCAGCAGTTTAACCCACCAAGAGACCCAGTACTTC.

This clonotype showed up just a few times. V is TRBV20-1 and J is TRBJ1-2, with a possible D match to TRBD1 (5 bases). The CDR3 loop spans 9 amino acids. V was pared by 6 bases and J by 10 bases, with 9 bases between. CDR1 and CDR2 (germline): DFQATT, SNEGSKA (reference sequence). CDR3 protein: CSAKTDYTF. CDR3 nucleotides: TGCAGTGCCAAGACAGACTACACCTTC.

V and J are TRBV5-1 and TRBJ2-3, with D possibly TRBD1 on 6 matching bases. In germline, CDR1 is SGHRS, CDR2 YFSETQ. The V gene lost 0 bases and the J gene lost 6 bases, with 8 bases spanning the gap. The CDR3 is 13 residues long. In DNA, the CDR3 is TGCGCCAGCAGCTTGGGGGGGCTGGATACGCAGTATTTT. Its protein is CASSLGGLDTQYF.

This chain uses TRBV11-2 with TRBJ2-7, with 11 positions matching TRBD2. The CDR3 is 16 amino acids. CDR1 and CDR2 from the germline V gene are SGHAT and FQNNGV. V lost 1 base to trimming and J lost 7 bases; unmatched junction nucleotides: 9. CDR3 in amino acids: CASSLVRTSGLEEQYF. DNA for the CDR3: TGTGCCAGCAGCTTAGTCCGGACTAGCGGGCTTGAGGAGCAGTACTTC. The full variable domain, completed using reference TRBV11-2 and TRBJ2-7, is EAGVAQSPRYKIIEKRQSVAFWCNPISGHATLYWYQQILGQGPKLLIQFQNNGVVDDSQLPKDRFSAERLKGVDSTLKIQPAKLEDSAVYLCASSLVRTSGLEEQYFGPGTRLTVT.

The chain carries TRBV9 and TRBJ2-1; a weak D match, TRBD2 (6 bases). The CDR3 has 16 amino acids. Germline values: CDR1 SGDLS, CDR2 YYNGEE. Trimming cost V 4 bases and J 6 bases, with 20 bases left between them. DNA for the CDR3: TGTGCCAGCAGCTACGGAGAGGGGAGGCTAGGCAATGAGCAGTTCTTC. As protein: CASSYGEGRLGNEQFF. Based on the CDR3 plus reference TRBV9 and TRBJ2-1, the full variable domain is DSGVTQTPKHLITATGQRVTLRCSPRSGDLSVYWYQQSLDQGLQFLIQYYNGEERAKGNILERFSAQQFPDLHSELNLSSLELGDSALYFCASSYGEGRLGNEQFFGPGTRLTVL.

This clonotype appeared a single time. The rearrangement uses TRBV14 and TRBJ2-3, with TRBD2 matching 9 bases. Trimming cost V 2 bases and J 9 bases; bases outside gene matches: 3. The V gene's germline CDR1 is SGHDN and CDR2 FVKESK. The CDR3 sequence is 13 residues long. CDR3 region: CASSQSSGATQYF. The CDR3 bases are TGTGCCAGCAGCCAATCTAGCGGGGCAACGCAGTATTTT.

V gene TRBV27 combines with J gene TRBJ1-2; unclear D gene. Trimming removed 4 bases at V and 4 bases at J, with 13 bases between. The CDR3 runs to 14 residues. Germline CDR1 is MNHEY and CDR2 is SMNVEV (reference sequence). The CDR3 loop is CASSSISKFYGYTF. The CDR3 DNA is TGTGCCAGCAGTTCCATCAGCAAATTCTATGGCTACACCTTC.

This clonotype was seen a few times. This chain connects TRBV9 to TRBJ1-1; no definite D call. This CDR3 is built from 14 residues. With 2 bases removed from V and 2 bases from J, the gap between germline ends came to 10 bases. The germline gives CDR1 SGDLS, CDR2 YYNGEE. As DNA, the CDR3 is TGTGCCAGCAGCGTCGAACCTGCAAACACTGAAGCTTTCTTT. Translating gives CASSVEPANTEAFF.

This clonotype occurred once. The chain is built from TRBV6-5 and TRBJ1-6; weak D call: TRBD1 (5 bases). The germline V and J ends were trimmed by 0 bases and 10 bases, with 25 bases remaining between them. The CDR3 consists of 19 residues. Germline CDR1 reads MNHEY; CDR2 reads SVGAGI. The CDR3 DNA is TGTGCCAGCAGTTACTCGGGGGGTTTCGAAGTGGGGTTCGCCTCACCCCTCCACTTT. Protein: CASSYSGGFEVGFASPLHF.

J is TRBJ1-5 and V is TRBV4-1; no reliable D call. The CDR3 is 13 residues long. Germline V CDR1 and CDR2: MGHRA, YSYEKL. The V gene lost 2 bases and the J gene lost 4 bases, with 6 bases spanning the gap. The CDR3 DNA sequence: TGCGCCAGCAGCCAAAGTGGTAATCAGCCCCAGCATTTT. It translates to CASSQSGNQPQHF.

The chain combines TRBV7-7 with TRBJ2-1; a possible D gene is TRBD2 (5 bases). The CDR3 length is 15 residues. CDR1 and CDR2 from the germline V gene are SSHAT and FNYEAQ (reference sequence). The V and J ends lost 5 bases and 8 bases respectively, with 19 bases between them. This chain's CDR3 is CASSPTVADFDEQFF. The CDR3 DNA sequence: TGTGCCAGCAGCCCCACCGTGGCGGACTTTGATGAGCAGTTCTTC.

CDR3 residues: CASSYAGGHPDNSPLHF. The CDR3 coding sequence is TGTGCCAGCAGTTACGCAGGGGGCCACCCCGATAATTCACCCCTCCACTTT. The genes are TRBV6-5 and TRBJ1-6; TRBD1 matches 8 bases. Germline CDR1 and CDR2: MNHEY and SVGAGI. This CDR3 has 17 amino acids. The ends lost 2 bases at V and 5 bases at J; junction bases unmatched: 8.

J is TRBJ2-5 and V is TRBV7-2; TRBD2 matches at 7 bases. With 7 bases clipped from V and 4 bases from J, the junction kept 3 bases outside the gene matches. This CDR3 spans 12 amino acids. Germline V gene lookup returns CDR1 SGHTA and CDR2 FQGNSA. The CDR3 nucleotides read TGTGCCAGCAAGTGGGAGGGAGAGACCCAGTACTTC. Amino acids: CASKWEGETQYF.

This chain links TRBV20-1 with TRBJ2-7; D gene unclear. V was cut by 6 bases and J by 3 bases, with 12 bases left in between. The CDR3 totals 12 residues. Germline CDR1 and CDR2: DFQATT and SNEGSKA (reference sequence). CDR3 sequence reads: CSAVGGLYEQYF. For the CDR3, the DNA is TGCAGTGCCGTCGGTGGGCTCTACGAGCAGTACTTC.

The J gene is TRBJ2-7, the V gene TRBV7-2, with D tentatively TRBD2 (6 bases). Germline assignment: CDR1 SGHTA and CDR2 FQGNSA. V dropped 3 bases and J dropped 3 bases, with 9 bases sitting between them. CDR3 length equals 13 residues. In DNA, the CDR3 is TGTGCCAGCAGCTTTACGGAGGGCTACGAGCAGTACTTC. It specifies CASSFTEGYEQYF.

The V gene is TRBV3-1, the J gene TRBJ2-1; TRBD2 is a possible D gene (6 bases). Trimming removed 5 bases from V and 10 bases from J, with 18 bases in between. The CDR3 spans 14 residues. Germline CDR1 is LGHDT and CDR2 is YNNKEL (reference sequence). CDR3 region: CASSARGSAGEQFF. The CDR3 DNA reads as TGTGCCAGCAGCGCCCGGGGGTCCGCAGGGGAGCAGTTCTTC.

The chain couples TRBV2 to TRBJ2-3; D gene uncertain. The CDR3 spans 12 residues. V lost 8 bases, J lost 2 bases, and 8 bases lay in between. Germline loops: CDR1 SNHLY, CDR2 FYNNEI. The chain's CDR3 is CASGTATDTQYF. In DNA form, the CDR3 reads TGTGCCAGCGGAACAGCCACAGATACGCAGTATTTT.

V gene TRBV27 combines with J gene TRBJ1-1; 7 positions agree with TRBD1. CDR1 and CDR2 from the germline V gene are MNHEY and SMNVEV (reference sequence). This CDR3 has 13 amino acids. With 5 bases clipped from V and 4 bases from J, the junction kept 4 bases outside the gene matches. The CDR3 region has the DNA TGTGCCAGCAGTCGGACAGGTCCCACTGAAGCTTTCTTT. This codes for CASSRTGPTEAFF.

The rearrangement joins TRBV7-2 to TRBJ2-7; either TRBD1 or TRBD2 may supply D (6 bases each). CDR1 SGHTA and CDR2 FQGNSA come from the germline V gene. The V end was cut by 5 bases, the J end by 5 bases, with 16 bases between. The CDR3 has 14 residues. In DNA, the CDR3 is TGTGCCAGCAGCCTCCGGGGGCGGATCAACGAGCAGTACTTC. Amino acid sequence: CASSLRGRINEQYF.

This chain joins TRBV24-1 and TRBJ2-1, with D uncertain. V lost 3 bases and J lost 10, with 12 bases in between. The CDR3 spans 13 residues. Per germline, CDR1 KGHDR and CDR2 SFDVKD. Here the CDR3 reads CATSDGPQEEQFF. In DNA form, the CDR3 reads TGTGCCACCAGTGATGGGCCCCAAGAAGAGCAGTTCTTC.

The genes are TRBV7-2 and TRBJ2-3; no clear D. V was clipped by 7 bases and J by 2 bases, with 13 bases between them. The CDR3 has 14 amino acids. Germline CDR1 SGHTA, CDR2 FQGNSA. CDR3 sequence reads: CASTLLRTTDTQYF. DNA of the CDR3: TGTGCCAGCACCCTCCTTAGGACCACAGATACGCAGTATTTT.

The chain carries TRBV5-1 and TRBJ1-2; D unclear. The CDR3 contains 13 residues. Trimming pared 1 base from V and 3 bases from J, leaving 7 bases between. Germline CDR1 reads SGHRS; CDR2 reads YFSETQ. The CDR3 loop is CASSLIGDYGYTF. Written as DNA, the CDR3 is TGCGCCAGCAGCTTGATAGGAGACTATGGCTACACCTTC.

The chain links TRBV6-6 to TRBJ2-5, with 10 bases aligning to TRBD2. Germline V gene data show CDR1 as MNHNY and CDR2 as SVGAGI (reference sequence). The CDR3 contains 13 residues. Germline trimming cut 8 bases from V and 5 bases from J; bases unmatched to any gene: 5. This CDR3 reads CASARGLAETQYF. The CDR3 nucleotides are TGTGCCAGCGCGAGGGGACTAGCGGAGACCCAGTACTTC.